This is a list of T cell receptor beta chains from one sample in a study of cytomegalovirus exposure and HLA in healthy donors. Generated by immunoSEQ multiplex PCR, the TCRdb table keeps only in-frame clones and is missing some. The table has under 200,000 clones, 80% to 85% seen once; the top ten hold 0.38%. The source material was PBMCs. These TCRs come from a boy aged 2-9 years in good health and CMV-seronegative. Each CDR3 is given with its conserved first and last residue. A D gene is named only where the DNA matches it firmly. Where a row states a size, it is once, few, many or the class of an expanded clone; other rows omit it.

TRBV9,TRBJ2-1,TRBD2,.,TGTGCCAGCAGCTCTCCCCTAGCGGGAGTACTTGGGCAGTTCTTC,CASSSPLAGVLGQFF
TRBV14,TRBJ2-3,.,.,TGTGCCAGCAGCCAAGGAGTGTCAGATACGCAGTATTTT,CASSQGVSDTQYF
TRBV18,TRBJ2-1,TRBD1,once,TGTGCCAGCTCACCGTTCGGGACAGGGAACAATGAGCAGTTCTTC,CASSPFGTGNNEQFF
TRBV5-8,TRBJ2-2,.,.,TGTGCCAGCAGCTTGGTAACCGATGGGAGGGGGAGCACCGGGGAGCTGTTTTTT,CASSLVTDGRGSTGELFF
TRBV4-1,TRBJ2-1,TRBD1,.,TGCGCCAGCAGCCAGCGGGACAGGGGTGCACATGAGCAGTTCTTC,CASSQRDRGAHEQFF
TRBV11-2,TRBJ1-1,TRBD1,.,TGTGCCAGCAGCTTAGATCGACCGACAGGGCAGCTAGAGAACACTGAAGCTTTCTTT,CASSLDRPTGQLENTEAFF
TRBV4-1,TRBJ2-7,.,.,TGCGCCAGCAGCCAAGTTGAAGTAGGCAGGGGAGAGTACTTC,CASSQVEVGRGEYF
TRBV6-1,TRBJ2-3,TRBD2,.,TGTGCCAGCAGTGAAGTCAAACTAGCGGCAAGCACAGATACGCAGTATTTT,CASSEVKLAASTDTQYF
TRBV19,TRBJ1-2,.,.,TGTGCCAGTAGTATATTAGGGGGGGCGCATGGCTACACCTTC,CASSILGGAHGYTF
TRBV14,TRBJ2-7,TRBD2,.,TGTGCCAGCAGCCATTCCATAGCGGGAGCGATCGAGCAGTACTTC,CASSHSIAGAIEQYF
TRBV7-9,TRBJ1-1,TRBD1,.,TGTGCCAGCAGCCCAAGACAGGGTGTGAACACTGAAGCTTTCTTT,CASSPRQGVNTEAFF
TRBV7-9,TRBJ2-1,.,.,TGTGCCAGCAGCCCACAGAGATTAGCGAGAACCTCCTACAATGAGCAGTTCTTC,CASSPQRLARTSYNEQFF
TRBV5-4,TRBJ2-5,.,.,TGTGCCAGCAGCTTGGTGGAGGCAGGCCGGGAGACCCAGTACTTC,CASSLVEAGRETQYF
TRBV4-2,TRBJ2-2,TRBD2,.,TGTGCCAGCAGCCAAGCCGTCTTAGCGGGGAAATACGGGGAGCTGTTTTTT,CASSQAVLAGKYGELFF
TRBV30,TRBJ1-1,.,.,TGTGCCTGGCGAACCGGGACTCAGATTTATGGAGCTTTCTTT,CAWRTGTQIYGAFF
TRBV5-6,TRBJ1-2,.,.,TGTGCCAGCAGCCAGGGCAGCTCCTGGCTGGGCTATGGCTACACCTTC,CASSQGSSWLGYGYTF
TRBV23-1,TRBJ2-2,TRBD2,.,TGCGCCAGCGGGACAGGGGGACTAGCGGGATACTTGAACACCGGGGAGCTGTTTTTT,CASGTGGLAGYLNTGELFF
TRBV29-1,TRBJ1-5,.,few,TGCAGTGCCTCCCCAGGCAGCAATCAGCCCCAGCATTTT,CSASPGSNQPQHF
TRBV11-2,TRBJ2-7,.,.,TGTGCCAGCAGCTTAGGTCCGGGGGTCTCCTACGAGCAGTACTTC,CASSLGPGVSYEQYF
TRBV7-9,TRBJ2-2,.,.,TGTGCCAGCAGCTCTACCGTACAGACACCGAACACCGGGGAGCTGTTTTTT,CASSSTVQTPNTGELFF
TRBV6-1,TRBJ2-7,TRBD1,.,TGTGCCAGCAATTCCAGGGGGCGCGGGTTTGCGCAGTACTTC,CASNSRGRGFAQYF
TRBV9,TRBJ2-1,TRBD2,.,TGTGCCAGCAGCGTAGGGGGCGTGCGGGGGAATGAGCAGTTCTTC,CASSVGGVRGNEQFF
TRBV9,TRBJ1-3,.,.,TGTGCCAGCAGCGTAGCCGACAGGAGGAACACCATATATTTT,CASSVADRRNTIYF
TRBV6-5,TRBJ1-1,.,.,TGTGCCAGCAGTAGGGGGTTGGGCACTGAAGCTTTCTTT,CASSRGLGTEAFF
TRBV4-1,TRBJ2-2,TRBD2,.,TGCGCCAGCAGCCTCACCCGGGGACTAGCGGGAGGGAACACCGGGGAGCTGTTTTTT,CASSLTRGLAGGNTGELFF
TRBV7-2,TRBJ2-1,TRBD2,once,TGTGCCAGCAGCTTCCCCCTAGCGGGAGGCCACAATGAGCAGTTCTTC,CASSFPLAGGHNEQFF
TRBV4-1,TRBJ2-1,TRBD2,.,TGCGCCAGCAGCCAGGGCCCGGCTAGCGGGATGATGGGGAATGAGCAGTTCTTC,CASSQGPASGMMGNEQFF
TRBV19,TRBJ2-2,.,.,TGTGCCAGTAGTAGGGAACGGGCCGGGGCCGGGGAGCTGTTTTTT,CASSRERAGAGELFF
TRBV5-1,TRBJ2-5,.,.,TGCGCCAGCAGTCAGGGCCAAGAGACCCAGTACTTC,CASSQGQETQYF
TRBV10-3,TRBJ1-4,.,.,TGTGCCATCAAAACAGAAACTAATGAAAAACTGTTTTTT,CAIKTETNEKLFF
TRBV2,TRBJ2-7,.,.,TGTGCCAGCGAGGAGGAGGTCTACGAGCAGTACTTC,CASEEEVYEQYF
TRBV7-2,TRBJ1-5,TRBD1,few,TGTGCCAGCAGCTTAGAACAGGGGGAGCAGCCCCAGCATTTT,CASSLEQGEQPQHF
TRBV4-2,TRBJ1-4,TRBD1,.,TGTGCCAGCAGCCACCCGGGACAGGGGGCGCGGGAAAAACTGTTTTTT,CASSHPGQGAREKLFF
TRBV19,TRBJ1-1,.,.,TGTGCCAGTAGTATAAAAGGGACAAGTGAAGCTTTCTTT,CASSIKGTSEAFF
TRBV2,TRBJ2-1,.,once,TGTGCCAGCAGTGATTGGAAGGGGGCTAGCGTCAGCTCCTACAATGAGCAGTTCTTC,CASSDWKGASVSSYNEQFF
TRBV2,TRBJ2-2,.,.,TGTGCCAGCATAAGGGTAGGGGTAATGAACACCGGGGAGCTGTTTTTT,CASIRVGVMNTGELFF
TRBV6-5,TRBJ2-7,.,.,TGTGCCAGCAGTTACGAAGGAGCGGAGTACTTC,CASSYEGAEYF
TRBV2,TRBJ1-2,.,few,TGTGCCAGCAGTGAAGACAGGGATGGCTACACCTTC,CASSEDRDGYTF
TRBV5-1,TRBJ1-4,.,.,TGCGCCAGCAGCGATGGCAGGGCCTCAACTAATGAAAAACTGTTTTTT,CASSDGRASTNEKLFF
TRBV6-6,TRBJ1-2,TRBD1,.,TGTGCCAGCAGTCACAGGGGGCAGAACTATGGCTACACCTTC,CASSHRGQNYGYTF
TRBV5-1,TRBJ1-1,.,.,TGCGCCAGCAGCTTGTCCGGGTACACTGAAGCTTTCTTT,CASSLSGYTEAFF
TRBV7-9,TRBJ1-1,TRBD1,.,TGTGCCAGCAGCCTACCGGACAGGGGAAACACTGAAGCTTTCTTT,CASSLPDRGNTEAFF
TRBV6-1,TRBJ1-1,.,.,TGTGCCAGCATTCGAAGGGGGGGTTCTGATGAAGCTTTCTTT,CASIRRGGSDEAFF
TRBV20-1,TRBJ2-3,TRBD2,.,TGCAGTGCCCCACTAGCGACGCAGTATTTT,CSAPLATQYF
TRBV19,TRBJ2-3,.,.,TGTGCCAGTAGTAGACAGCTACCTCCTAGCACAGATACGCAGTATTTT,CASSRQLPPSTDTQYF
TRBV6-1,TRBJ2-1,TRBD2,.,TGTGCCAGCAGGCCCGGGACTAGCGTAGACAATGAGCAGTTCTTC,CASRPGTSVDNEQFF
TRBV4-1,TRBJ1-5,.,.,TGCGCCAGCAGCCAAGATTTTCCCCCGGACCTAAGCGGGGGGCCCCAGCATTTT,CASSQDFPPDLSGGPQHF
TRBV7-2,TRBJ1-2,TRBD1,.,TGTGCCAGCAGCTTAGTTACAGGGGGCAGTGGCTACACCTTC,CASSLVTGGSGYTF
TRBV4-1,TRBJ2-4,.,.,TGCGCCAGCAGCCTGGAGGTGAGAAACATTCAGTACTTC,CASSLEVRNIQYF
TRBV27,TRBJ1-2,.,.,TGTGCCAGCAGTTTATACCCAGGCCCCGAGGGCTATGGCTACACCTTC,CASSLYPGPEGYGYTF
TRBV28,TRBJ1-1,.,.,TGTGCCAGCACAGCCCCCGGGGTAGTTGGGACTGAAGCTTTCTTT,CASTAPGVVGTEAFF
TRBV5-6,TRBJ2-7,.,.,TGTGCCAGCAGCTGGAGAGGGAGGTACTACGAGCAGTACTTC,CASSWRGRYYEQYF
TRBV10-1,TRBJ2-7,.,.,TGCGCCAGCAGTGAGGTTAGAGGGAGATTGAACGAGCAGTACTTC,CASSEVRGRLNEQYF
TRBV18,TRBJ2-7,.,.,TGTGCCAGCTCACCAGAGTTCGGAGGGCCGGGAGTAGGTGAGCAGTACTTC,CASSPEFGGPGVGEQYF
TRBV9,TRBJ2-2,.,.,TGTGCCAGCAGCCCCCGTACGGGGGCGAACACCGGGGAGCTGTTTTTT,CASSPRTGANTGELFF
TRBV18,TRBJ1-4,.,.,TGTGCCAGCTCACCTTTTACCTCGGTATTCCGGCGGGCAACTAATGAAAAACTGTTTTTT,CASSPFTSVFRRATNEKLFF
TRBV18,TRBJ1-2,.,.,TGTGCCAGCTCACAACAAGGCAGGGCTGGAAACTATGGCTACACCTTC,CASSQQGRAGNYGYTF
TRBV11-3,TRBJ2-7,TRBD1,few,TGTGCCAGCAGCCGCGGACAGGGGAATTACGAGCAGTACTTC,CASSRGQGNYEQYF
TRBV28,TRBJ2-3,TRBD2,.,TGTGCCAGCAGTTGGGGTAGCGGGCGACTAAATAGCACAGATACGCAGTATTTT,CASSWGSGRLNSTDTQYF
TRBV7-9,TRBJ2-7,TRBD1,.,TGTGCCAGCAGCTTTTCAGGGCAGGGGGATCGCCACGAGCAGTACTTC,CASSFSGQGDRHEQYF